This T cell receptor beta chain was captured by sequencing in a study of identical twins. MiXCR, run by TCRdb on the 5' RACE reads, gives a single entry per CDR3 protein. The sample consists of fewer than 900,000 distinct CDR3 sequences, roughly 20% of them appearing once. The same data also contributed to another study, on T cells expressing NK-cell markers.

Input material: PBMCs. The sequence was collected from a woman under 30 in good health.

CDR3 sequence (DNA): TGCGCCAGCAGCTGGGGACAGGAGACCTCCTACGAGCAGTACTTC. Translated, it gives CASSWGQETSYEQYF. The chain has TRBV5-1 and TRBJ2-7; 8 bases are a match to TRBD1. Trimming at V came to 3 bases and at J to 0 bases, leaving 5 bases not matched to a gene. Germline V gene lookup returns CDR1 SGHRS and CDR2 YFSETQ. The CDR3 spans 15 residues.